This TCR beta chain is drawn from a study of PD-1 blockade in classical Hodgkin lymphoma. The study, taken as a whole, reports: Newly diagnosed patients were reported to exhibit reduced baseline TCR diversity relative to healthy donors. Prior therapy or disease activity may underlie the repertoire differences, whose causes remain undefined.

Specified time point: newly diagnosed, previously untreated cHL patient sample. With magnetic negative selection, CD4+ T cells were purified from PBMCs that had been thawed. What served as comparison were PBMCs in newly diagnosed, untreated classical Hodgkin lymphoma. The CDR3 is 16 residues long. The ends lost 3 bases at V and 2 bases at J; junction bases unmatched: 6. Germline CDR1 is MDHEN and CDR2 is SYDVKM. Points on this clone: As yet, its antigen is unknown.

Data came from immunoSEQ multiplex PCR; TCRdb stores just in-frame clones and leaves some out. The top ten hold 0.3% to 0.4% of the sample, which has 25,000 to 30,000 clones, around 90% seen once. Material: CD4+ T cells from blood. This receptor was obtained from a human donor with classical Hodgkin lymphoma. This chain links TRBV28 with TRBJ2-7; the match to TRBD1 covers 11 bases. DNA of the CDR3: TGTGCCAGCAGTTTGGGGACAGGGGGTTTCACCTACGAGCAGTACTTC. Its protein is CASSLGTGGFTYEQYF.